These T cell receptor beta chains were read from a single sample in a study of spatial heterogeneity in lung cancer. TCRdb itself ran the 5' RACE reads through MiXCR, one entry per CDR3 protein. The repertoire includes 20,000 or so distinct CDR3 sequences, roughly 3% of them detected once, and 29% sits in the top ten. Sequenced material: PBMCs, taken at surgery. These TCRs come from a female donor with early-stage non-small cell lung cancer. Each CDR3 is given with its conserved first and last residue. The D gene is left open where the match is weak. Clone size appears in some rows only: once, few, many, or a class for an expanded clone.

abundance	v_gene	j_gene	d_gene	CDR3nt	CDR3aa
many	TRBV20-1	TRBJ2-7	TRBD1	TGCAGTGCTAGAGAAACGGGACAGGAGTCCTACGAGCAGTACTTC	CSARETGQESYEQYF
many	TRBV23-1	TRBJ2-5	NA	TGCGCCCCCCCAGCGGGTTTGAAAAAAGAGACCCAGTACTTC	CAPPAGLKKETQYF
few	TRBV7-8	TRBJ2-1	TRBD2	TGTGCCAGCAGCTTAGGCCTAGCGGGCCTCGCAGGATACAATGAGCAGTTCTTC	CASSLGLAGLAGYNEQFF
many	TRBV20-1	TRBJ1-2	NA	TGCAGTATGGATGGCTACACCTTC	CSMDGYTF
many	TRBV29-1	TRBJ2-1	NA	TGCAGCGTCTCGGACAACAATGAGCAGTTCTTC	CSVSDNNEQFF
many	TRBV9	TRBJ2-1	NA	TGTGCCAGCAGCGTAGGGTCATTATTAAGAGATGAGCAGTTCTTC	CASSVGSLLRDEQFF
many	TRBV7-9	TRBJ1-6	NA	TGTGCCAGCAGCTTACAGGGAGAAATTAATTCACCCCTCCACTTT	CASSLQGEINSPLHF
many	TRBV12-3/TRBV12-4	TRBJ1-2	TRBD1	TGTGCCAGCAGGACACAGGGGATGGGCGGCTACACCTTC	CASRTQGMGGYTF
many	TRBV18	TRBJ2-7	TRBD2	TGTGCCAGCTCACCAATATGGACTAGCGGGAGTAGCGAGCAGTACTTC	CASSPIWTSGSSEQYF
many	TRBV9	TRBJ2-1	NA	TGTGCCAGCAGCAGAACAGGGCTTTCCAATGAGCAGTTCTTC	CASSRTGLSNEQFF
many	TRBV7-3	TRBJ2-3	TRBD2	TGTGCCAGCAGCTCGGGAGGTAGCGTGGATACGCAGTATTTT	CASSSGGSVDTQYF
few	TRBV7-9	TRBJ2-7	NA	TGTGCCAGCAGCTTAGCTGGCCAGGGAGTAAGATCCTACGAGCAGTACTTC	CASSLAGQGVRSYEQYF
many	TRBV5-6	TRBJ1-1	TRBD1	TGTGCCAGCAGCCCAGGGGGCTACACTGAAGCTTTCTTT	CASSPGGYTEAFF
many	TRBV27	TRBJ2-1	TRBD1	TGTGCCAGCAGTTTATCAGGGACAGGGGGATTCAATGAGCAGTTCTTC	CASSLSGTGGFNEQFF
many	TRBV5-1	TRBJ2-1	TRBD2	TGCGCCAGCAGCATGACTAGCGGGACCCCGGGGGAGCAGTTCTTC	CASSMTSGTPGEQFF
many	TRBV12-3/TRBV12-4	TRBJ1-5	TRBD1	TGTGCCAGCAGTCCACAGGGGAATCAGCCCCAGCATTTT	CASSPQGNQPQHF
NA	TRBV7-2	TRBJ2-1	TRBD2	TGTGCCAGCAGCTTAGGTAGCGGGGGCCTCTACAATGAGCAGTTCTTC	CASSLGSGGLYNEQFF
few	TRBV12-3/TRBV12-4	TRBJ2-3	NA	TGTGCCAGCAGTTTGACAGCCACAGATACGCAGTATTTT	CASSLTATDTQYF
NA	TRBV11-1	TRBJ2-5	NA	TGTGCCAGCAGCTTTTTAGGCCTCGGGACACCCCAAGAGACCCAGTACTTC	CASSFLGLGTPQETQYF
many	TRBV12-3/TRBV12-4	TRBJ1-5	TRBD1	TGTGCCAGCACCCTTTTCCAGGGGGGGGATCAGCCCCAGCATTTT	CASTLFQGGDQPQHF
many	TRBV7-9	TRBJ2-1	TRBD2	TGTGCCAGCAGCCCCCTAGCGGGAGTTAACAATGAGCAGTTCTTC	CASSPLAGVNNEQFF
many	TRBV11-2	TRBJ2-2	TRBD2	TGTGCCAGCATCGAGACTAGCGGGCTTTCCGGGGAGCTGTTTTTT	CASIETSGLSGELFF
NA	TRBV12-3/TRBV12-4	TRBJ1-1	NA	TGTGCCAGCAGTTTGATATCCGCTTCGGAGCCTAGTGAGGCTTTCTTT	CASSLISASEPSEAFF
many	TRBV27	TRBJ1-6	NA	TGTGCCAGCAGTTTTCGGGCTAATAATTCACCCCTCCACTTT	CASSFRANNSPLHF
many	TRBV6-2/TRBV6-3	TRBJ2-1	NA	TGTGCCAGCAGTTACACCGGGCCTGGGGGCAATGAGCAGTTCTTC	CASSYTGPGGNEQFF
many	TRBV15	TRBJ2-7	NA	TGTGCCACCAGCCCGTCCGGAGGGTCTGGAGAGCAGTACTTC	CATSPSGGSGEQYF
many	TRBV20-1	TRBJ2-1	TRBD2	TGCAGTGCTCCGACTAGCGGTTACAATGAGCAGTTCTTC	CSAPTSGYNEQFF